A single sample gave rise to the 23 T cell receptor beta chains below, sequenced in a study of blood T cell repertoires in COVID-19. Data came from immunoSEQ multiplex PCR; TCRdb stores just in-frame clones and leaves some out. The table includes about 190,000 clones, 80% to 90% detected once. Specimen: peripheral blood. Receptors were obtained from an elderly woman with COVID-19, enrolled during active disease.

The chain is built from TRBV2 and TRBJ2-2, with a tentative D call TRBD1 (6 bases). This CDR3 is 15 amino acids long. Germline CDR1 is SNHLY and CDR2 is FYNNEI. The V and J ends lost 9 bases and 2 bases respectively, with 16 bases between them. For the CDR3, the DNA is TGTGCCAGGACATCTGACAGGCCAAACACCGGGGAGCTGTTTTTT. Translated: CARTSDRPNTGELFF.

CDR3 protein: CASSSSGGNNEQFF. The DNA for the CDR3 is TGTGCCAGCAGCTCTAGCGGGGGCAACAATGAGCAGTTCTTC. This chain connects TRBV7-9 to TRBJ2-1; 10 bases line up with TRBD2. There are 14 residues in the CDR3. The V and J ends lost 4 bases and 5 bases, in that order; junction bases with no gene match: 2. The germline V gene has CDR1 SEHNR and CDR2 FQNEAQ (reference sequence).

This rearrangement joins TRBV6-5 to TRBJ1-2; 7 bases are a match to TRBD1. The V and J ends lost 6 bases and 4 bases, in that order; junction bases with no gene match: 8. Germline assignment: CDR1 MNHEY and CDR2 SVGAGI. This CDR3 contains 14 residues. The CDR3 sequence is CASSPGGTAYGYTF. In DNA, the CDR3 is TGTGCCAGCAGCCCGGGCGGGACAGCCTATGGCTACACCTTC.

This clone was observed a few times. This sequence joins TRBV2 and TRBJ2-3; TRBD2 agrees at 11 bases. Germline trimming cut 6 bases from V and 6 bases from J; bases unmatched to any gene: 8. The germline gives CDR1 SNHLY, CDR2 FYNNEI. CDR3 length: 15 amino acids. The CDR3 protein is CASSLAGGQWDTQYF. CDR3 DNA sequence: TGTGCCAGCAGCTTAGCGGGGGGGCAGTGGGATACGCAGTATTTT.

CDR3 region: CASSETRSIPENYGYTF. In DNA form, the CDR3 reads TGTGCCAGCAGTGAAACTAGGAGTATTCCAGAAAACTATGGCTACACCTTC. The J gene is TRBJ1-2, the V gene TRBV2, with D unresolved. Germline V gene sequence: CDR1 SNHLY, CDR2 FYNNEI. The V gene lost 2 bases and the J gene lost 2 bases, with 18 bases spanning the gap. The length of the CDR3 is 17 residues.

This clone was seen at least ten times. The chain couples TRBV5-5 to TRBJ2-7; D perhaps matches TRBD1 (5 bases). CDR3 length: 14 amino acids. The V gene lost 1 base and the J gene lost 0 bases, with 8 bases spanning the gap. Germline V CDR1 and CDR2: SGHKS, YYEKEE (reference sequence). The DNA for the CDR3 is TGTGCCAGCAGCTTGCTGGACATCTCCTACGAGCAGTACTTC. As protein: CASSLLDISYEQYF. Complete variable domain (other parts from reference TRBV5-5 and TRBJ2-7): DAGVTQSPTHLIKTRGQQVTLRCSPISGHKSVSWYQQVLGQGPQFIFQYYEKEERGRGNFPDRFSARQFPNYSSELNVNALLLGDSALYLCASSLLDISYEQYFGPGTRLTVT.

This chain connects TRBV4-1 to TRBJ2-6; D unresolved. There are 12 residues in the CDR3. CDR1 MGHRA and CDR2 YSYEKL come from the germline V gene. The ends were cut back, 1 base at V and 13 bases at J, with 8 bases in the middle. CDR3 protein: CASSQGVRVLTF. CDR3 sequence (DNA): TGCGCCAGCAGCCAAGGGGTGCGGGTCCTGACTTTC.

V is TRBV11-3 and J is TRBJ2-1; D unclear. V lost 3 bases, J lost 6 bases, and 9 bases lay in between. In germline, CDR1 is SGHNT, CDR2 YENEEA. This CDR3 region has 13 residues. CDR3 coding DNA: TGTGCCAGCAGCTTGAGTACCCTCAATGAGCAGTTCTTC. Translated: CASSLSTLNEQFF. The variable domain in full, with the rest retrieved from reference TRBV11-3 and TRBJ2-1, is EAGVVQSPRYKIIEKKQPVAFWCNPISGHNTLYWYLQNLGQGPELLIRYENEEAVDDSQLPKDRFSAERLKGVDSTLKIQPAELGDSAVYLCASSLSTLNEQFFGPGTRLTVL.

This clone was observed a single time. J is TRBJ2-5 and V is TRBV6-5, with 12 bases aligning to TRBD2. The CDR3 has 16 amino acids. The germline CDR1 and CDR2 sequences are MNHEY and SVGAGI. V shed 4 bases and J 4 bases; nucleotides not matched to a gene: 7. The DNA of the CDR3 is TGTGCCAGCAGTTCCTTTCTAGCGGGGGGGCCAGAGACCCAGTACTTC. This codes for CASSSFLAGGPETQYF.

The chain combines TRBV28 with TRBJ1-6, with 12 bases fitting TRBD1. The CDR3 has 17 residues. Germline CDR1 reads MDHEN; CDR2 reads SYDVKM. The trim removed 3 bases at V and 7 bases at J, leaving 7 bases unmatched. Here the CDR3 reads CASSFLGQGARNSPLHF. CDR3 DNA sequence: TGTGCCAGCAGTTTCTTGGGACAGGGGGCGAGAAATTCACCCCTCCACTTT.

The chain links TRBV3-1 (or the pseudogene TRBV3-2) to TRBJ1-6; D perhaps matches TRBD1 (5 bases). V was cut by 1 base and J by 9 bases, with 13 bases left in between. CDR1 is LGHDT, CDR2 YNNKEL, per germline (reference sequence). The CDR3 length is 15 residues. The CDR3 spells CASSQGLGEGSPLHF. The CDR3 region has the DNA TGTGCCAGCAGCCAAGGATTAGGGGAAGGTTCACCCCTCCACTTT.

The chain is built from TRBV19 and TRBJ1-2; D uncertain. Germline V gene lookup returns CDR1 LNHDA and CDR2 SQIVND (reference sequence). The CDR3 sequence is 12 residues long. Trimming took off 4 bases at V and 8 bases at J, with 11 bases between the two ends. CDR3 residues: CASSRWAFGYTF. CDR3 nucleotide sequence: TGTGCCAGTAGTAGGTGGGCTTTCGGCTACACCTTC.

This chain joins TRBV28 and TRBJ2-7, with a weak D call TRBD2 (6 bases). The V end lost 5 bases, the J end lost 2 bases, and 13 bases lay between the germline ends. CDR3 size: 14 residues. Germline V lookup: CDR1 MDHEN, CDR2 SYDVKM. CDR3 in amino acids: CASSPGSRAYEQYF. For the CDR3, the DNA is TGTGCCAGCAGTCCCGGGAGCCGGGCCTACGAGCAGTACTTC.

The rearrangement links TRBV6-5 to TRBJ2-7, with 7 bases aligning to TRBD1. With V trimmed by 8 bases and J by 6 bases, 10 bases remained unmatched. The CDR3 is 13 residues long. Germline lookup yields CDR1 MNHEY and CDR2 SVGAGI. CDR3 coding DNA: TGTGCCAGCGGGGTAAACAGGGGCCTCGAGCAGTACTTC. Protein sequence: CASGVNRGLEQYF.

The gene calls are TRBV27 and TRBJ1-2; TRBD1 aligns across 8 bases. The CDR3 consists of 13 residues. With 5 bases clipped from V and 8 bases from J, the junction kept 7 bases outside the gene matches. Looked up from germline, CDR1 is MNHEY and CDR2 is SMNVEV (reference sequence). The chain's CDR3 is CASSPLQGGGYTF. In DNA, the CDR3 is TGTGCCAGCAGTCCACTACAGGGGGGAGGCTACACCTTC.

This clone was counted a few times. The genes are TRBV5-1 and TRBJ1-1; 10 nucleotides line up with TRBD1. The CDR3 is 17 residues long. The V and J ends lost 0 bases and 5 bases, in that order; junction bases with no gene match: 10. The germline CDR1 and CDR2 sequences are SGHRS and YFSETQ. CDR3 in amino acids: CASSLARRQGAGTEAFF. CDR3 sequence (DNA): TGCGCCAGCAGCTTGGCCAGAAGACAGGGGGCAGGGACTGAAGCTTTCTTT.

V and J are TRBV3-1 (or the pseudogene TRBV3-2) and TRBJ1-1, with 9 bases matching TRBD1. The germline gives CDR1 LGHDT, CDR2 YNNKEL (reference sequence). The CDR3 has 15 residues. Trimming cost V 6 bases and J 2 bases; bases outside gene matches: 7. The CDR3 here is CASRPTQGANTEAFF. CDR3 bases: TGTGCCAGCAGACCTACACAGGGGGCAAACACTGAAGCTTTCTTT.

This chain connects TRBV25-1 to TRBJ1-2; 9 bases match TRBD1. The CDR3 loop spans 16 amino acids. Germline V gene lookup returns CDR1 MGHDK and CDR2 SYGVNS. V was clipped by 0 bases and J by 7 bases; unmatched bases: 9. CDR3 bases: TGTGCCAGCAGTGAATATCGGGACAGGGAGTTGCGTGGCTACACCTTC. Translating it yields CASSEYRDRELRGYTF.

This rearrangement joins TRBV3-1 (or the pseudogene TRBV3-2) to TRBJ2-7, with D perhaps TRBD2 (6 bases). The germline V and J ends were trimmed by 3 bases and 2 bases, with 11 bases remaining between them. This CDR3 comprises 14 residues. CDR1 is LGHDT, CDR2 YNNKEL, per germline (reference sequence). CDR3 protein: CASSHREAPYEQYF. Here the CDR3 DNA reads TGTGCCAGCAGCCACAGGGAGGCCCCCTACGAGCAGTACTTC.

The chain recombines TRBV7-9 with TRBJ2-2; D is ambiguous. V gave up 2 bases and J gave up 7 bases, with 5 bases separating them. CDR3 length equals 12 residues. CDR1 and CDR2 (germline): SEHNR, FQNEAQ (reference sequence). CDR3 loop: CASSLQIGELFF. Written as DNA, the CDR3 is TGTGCCAGCAGCTTACAGATCGGGGAGCTGTTTTTT.

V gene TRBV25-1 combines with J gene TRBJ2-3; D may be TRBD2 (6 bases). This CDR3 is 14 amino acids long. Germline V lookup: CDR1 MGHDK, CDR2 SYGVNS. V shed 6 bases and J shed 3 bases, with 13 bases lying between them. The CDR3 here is CASRGGLVTDTQYF. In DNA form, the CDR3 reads TGTGCCAGCAGGGGGGGACTGGTAACAGATACGCAGTATTTT.

In nucleotides, the CDR3 is TGTGCCAGCAAAACCCTGGGCAGGGGGCTCTACAATGAGCAGTTCTTC. The encoded protein is CASKTLGRGLYNEQFF. The J gene is TRBJ2-1, the V gene TRBV6-6, with 8 bases aligning to TRBD1. The V segment lost 7 bases and the J segment 3 bases; nucleotides outside the gene matches: 11. This CDR3 is built from 16 residues. CDR1 is MNHNY and CDR2 is SVGAGI in the germline V gene (reference sequence).

The CDR3 DNA reads as TGTGCCAGCAGCTGGGGCGGGGAGGTGGGGGAGACCCAGTACTTC. Amino acids: CASSWGGEVGETQYF. The genes are TRBV5-4 and TRBJ2-5; a possible D gene is TRBD2 (6 bases). With 3 bases removed from V and 5 bases from J, the gap between germline ends came to 17 bases. Per germline, CDR1 SGHNT and CDR2 YYREEE (reference sequence). This CDR3 has 15 residues.